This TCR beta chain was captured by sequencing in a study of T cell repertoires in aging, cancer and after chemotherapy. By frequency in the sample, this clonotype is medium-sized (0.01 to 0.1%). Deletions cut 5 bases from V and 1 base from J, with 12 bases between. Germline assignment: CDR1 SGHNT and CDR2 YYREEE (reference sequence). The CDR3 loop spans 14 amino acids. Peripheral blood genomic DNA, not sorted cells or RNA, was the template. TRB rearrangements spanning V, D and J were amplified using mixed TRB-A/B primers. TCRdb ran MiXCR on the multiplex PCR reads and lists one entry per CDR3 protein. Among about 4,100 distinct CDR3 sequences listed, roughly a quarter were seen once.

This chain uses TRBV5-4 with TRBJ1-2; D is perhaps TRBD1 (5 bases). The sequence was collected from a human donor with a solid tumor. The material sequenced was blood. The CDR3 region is CASSFDSLNYGYTF. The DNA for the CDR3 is TGTGCCAGCAGTTTTGACAGCCTTAACTATGGCTACACCTTC.